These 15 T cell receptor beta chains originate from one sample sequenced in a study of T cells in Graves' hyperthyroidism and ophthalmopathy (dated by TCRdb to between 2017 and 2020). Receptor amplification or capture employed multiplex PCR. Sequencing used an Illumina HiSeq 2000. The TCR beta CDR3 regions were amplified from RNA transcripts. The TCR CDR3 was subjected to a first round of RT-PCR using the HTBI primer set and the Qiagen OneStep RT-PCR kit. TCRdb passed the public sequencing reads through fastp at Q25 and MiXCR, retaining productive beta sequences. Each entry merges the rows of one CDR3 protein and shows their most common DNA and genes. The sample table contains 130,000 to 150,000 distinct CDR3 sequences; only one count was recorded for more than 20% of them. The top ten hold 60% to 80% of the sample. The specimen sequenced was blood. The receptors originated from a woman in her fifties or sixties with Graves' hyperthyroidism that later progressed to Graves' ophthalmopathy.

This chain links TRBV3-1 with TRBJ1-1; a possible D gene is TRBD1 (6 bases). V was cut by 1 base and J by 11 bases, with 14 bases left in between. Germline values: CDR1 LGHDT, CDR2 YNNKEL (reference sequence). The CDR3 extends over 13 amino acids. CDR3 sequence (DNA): TGTGCCAGCAGCCAAGCGCAGGGGTTGGGGGCTTTCTTT. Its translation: CASSQAQGLGAFF. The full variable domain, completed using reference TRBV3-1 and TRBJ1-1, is DTAVSQTPKYLVTQMGNDKSIKCEQNLGHDTMYWYKQDSKKFLKIMFSYNNKELIINETVPNRFSPKSPDKAHLNLHINSLELGDSAVYFCASSQAQGLGAFFGQGTRLTVV.

CDR3 sequence reads: CASSLLVAGSSGNTIYF. CDR3 nucleotides: TGTGCCAGCAGTTTATTAGTGGCGGGCAGCTCTGGAAACACCATATATTTT. V usage is TRBV28 and J usage is TRBJ1-3; D is unresolved. V was pared by 1 base and J by 0 bases, with 13 bases between. Germline-derived CDR1 and CDR2 are MDHEN and SYDVKM. The CDR3 contains 17 residues.

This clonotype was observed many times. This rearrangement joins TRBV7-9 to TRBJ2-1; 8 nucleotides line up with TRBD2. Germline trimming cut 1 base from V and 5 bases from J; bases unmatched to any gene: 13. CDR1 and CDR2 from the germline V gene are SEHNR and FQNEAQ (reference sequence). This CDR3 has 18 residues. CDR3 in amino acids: CASSLEAGARSNHNEQFF. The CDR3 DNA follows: TGTGCCAGCAGCTTAGAAGCGGGGGCCCGGAGTAATCACAATGAGCAGTTCTTC.

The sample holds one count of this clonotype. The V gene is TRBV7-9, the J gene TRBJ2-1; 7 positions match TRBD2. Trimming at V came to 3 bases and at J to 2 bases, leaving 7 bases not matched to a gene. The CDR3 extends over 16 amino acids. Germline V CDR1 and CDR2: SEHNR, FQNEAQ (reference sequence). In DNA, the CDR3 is TGTGCCAGCAGCTTTTCTGCGGGAGCCCCCTACAATGAGCAGTTCTTC. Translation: CASSFSAGAPYNEQFF.

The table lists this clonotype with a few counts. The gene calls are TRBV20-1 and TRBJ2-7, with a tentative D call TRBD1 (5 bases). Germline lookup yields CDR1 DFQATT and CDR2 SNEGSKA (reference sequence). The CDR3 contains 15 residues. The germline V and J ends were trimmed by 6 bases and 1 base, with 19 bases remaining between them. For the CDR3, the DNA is TGCAGTGCAACGGACCTCGGCAGGGTTTCCTACGAGCAGTACTTC. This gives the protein CSATDLGRVSYEQYF.

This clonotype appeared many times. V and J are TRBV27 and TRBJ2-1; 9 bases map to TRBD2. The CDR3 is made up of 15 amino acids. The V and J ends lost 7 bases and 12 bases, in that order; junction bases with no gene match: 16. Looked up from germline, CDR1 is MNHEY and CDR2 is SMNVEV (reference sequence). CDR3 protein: CASTPSSGTVGGQFF. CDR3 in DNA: TGTGCCAGCACCCCGTCTAGCGGGACGGTGGGAGGGCAGTTCTTC.

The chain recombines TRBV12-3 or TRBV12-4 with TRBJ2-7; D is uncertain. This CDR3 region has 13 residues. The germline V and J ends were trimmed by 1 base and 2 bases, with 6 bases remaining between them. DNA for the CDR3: TGTGCCAGCAGTTTAGGCAGGACCTACGAGCAGTACTTC. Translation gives CASSLGRTYEQYF.

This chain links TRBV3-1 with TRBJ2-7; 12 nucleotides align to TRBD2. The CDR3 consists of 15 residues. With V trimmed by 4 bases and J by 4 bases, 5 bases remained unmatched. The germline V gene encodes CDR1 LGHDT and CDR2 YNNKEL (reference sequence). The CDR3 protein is CASSRTSGKVYEQYF. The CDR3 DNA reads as TGTGCCAGCAGCCGGACTAGCGGGAAGGTTTACGAGCAGTACTTC.

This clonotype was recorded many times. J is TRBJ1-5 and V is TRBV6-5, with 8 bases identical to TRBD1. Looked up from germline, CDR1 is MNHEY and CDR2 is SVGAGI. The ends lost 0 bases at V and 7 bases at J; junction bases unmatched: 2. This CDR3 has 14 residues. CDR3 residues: CASSYSSGGQPQHF. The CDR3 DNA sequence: TGTGCCAGCAGTTACTCGTCAGGGGGCCAGCCCCAGCATTTT.

The CDR3 nucleotides are TGTGCCAGCAGCTTAGACATTCAGCCCCAGCATTTT. Its translation: CASSLDIQPQHF. The rearrangement links TRBV7-9 to TRBJ1-5; no clear D. The V end lost 1 base, the J end lost 6 bases, and 4 bases lay between the germline ends. Germline CDR1 reads SEHNR; CDR2 reads FQNEAQ (reference sequence). This CDR3 is built from 12 residues.

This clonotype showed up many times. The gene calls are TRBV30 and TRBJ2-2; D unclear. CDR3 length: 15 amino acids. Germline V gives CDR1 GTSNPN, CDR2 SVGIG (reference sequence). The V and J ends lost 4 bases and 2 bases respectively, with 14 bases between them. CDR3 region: CAWNRRTQNTGELFF. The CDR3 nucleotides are TGTGCCTGGAATAGAAGGACCCAAAACACCGGGGAGCTGTTTTTT.

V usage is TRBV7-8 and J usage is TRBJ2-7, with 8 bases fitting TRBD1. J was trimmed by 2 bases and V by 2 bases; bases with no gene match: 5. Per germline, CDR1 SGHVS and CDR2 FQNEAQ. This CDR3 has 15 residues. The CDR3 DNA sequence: TGTGCCAGCAGCTTACGACAGGGGCCAGCCTACGAGCAGTACTTC. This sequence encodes CASSLRQGPAYEQYF.

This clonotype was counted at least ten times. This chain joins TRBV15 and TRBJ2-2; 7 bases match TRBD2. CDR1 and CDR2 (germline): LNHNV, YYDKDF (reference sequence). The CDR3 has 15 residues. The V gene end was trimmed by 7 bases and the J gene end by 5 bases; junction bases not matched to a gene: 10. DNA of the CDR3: TGTGCCACCAACGCGGGTTCGGGGGGTACCGGGGAGCTGTTTTTT. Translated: CATNAGSGGTGELFF.

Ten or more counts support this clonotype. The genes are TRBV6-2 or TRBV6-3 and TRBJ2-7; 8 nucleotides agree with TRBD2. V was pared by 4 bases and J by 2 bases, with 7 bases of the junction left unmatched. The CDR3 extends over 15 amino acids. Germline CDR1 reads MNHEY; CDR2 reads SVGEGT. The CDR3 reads CASSWGLGAPYEQYF. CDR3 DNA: TGTGCCAGCAGTTGGGGACTAGGGGCTCCCTACGAGCAGTACTTC.

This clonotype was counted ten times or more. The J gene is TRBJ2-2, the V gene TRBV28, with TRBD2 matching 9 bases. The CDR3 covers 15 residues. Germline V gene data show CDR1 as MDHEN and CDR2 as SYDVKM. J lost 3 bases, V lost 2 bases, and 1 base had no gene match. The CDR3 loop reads CASSLGGRDTGELFF. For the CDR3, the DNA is TGTGCCAGCAGTTTAGGCGGGAGGGACACCGGGGAGCTGTTTTTT.